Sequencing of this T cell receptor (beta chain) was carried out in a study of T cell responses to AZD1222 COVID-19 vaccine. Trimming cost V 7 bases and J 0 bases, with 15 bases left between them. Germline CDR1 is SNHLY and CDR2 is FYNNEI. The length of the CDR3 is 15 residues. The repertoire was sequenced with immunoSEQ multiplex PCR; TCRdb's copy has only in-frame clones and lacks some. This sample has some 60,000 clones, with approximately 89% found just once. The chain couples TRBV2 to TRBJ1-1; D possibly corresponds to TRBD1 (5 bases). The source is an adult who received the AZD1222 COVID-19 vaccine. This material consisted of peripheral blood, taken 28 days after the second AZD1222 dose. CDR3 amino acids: CASIKTGILNTEAFF. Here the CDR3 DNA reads TGTGCCAGCATCAAAACAGGAATACTGAACACTGAAGCTTTCTTT.